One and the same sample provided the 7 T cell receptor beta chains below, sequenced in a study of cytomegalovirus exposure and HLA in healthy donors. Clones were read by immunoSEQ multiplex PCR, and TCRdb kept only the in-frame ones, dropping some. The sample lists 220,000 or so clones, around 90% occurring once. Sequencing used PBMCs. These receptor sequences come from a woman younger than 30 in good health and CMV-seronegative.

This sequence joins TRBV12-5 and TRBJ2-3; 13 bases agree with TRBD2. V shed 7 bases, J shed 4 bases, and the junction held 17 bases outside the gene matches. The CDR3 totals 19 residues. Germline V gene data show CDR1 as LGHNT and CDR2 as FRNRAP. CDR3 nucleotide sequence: TGTGCTAGTGCCAACTCGAGAGTAGTACTAGCGGGAGGGCCAGATACGCAGTATTTT. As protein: CASANSRVVLAGGPDTQYF. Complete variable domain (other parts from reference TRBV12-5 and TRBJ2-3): DARVTQTPRHKVTEMGQEVTMRCQPILGHNTVFWYRQTMMQGLELLAYFRNRAPLDDSGMPKDRFSAEMPDATLATLKIQPSEPRDSAVYFCASANSRVVLAGGPDTQYFGPGTRLTVL.

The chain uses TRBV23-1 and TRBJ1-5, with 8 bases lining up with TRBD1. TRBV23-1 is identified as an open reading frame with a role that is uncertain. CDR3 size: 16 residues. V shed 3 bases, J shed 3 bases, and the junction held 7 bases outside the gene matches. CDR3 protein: CASSQCDRGTNQPQHF. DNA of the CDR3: TGCGCCAGCAGTCAGTGTGACAGGGGCACCAATCAGCCCCAGCATTTT.

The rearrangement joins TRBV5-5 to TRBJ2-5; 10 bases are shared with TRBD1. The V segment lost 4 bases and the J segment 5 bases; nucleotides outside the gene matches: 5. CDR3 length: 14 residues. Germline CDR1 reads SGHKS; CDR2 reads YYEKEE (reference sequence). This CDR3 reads CASSQGTGAETQYF. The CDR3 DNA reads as TGTGCCAGCAGCCAAGGGACAGGGGCTGAGACCCAGTACTTC.

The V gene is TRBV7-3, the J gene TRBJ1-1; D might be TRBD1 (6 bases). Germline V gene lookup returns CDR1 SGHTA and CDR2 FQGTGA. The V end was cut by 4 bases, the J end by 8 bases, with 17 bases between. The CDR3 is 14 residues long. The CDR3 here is CASSSRGGGGEAFF. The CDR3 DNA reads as TGTGCCAGCAGCTCAAGGGGCGGTGGGGGCGAAGCTTTCTTT.

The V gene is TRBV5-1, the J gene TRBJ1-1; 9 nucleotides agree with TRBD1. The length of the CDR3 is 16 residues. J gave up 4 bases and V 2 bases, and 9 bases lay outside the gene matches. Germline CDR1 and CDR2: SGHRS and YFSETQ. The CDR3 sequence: CASSLPRTGVSTEAFF. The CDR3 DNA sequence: TGCGCCAGCAGCTTACCGAGGACAGGGGTGAGCACTGAAGCTTTCTTT. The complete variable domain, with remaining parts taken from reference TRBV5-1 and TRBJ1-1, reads KAGVTQTPRYLIKTRGQQVTLSCSPISGHRSVSWYQQTPGQGLQFLFEYFSETQRNKGNFPGRFSGRQFSNSRSEMNVSTLELGDSALYLCASSLPRTGVSTEAFFGQGTRLTVV.

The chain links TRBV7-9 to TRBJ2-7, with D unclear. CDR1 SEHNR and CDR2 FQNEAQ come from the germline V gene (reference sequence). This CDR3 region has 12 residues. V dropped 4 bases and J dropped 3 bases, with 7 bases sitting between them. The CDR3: CASSSLNYEQYF. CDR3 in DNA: TGTGCCAGCAGCTCGCTAAACTACGAGCAGTACTTC.

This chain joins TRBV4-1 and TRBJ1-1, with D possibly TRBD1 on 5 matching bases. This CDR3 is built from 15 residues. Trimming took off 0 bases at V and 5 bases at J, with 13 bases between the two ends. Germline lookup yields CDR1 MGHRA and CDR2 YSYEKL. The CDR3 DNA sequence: TGCGCCAGCAGCCAAGATAGAAGGGGAATAACTGAAGCTTTCTTT. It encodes CASSQDRRGITEAFF.